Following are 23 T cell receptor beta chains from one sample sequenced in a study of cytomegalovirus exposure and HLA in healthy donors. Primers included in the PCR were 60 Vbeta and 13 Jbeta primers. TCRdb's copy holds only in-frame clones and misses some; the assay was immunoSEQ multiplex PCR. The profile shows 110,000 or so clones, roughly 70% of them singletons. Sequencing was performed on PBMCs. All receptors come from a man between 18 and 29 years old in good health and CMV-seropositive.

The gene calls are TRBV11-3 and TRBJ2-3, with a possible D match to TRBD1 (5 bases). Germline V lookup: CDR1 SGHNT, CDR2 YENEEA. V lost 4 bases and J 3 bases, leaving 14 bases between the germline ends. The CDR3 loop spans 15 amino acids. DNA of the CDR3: TGTGCCAGCAGCTCGAGAAGGGGTATGACAGATACGCAGTATTTT. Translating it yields CASSSRRGMTDTQYF. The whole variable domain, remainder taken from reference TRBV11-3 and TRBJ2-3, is EAGVVQSPRYKIIEKKQPVAFWCNPISGHNTLYWYLQNLGQGPELLIRYENEEAVDDSQLPKDRFSAERLKGVDSTLKIQPAELGDSAVYLCASSSRRGMTDTQYFGPGTRLTVL.

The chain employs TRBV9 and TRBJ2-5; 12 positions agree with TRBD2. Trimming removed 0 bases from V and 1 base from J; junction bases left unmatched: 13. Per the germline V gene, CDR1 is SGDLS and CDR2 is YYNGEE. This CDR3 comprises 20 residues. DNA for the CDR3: TGTGCCAGCAGCGTAGCGGGGGCTAGCGGGGGGGCTCTTAGCCAAGAGACCCAGTACTTC. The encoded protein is CASSVAGASGGALSQETQYF.

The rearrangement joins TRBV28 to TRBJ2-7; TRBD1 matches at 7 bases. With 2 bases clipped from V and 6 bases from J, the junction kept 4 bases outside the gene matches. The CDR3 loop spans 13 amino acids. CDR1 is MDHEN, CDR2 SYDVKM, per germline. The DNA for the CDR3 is TGTGCCAGCAGTTTAAGACAGGGAATCGAGCAGTACGTC. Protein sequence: CASSLRQGIEQYV.

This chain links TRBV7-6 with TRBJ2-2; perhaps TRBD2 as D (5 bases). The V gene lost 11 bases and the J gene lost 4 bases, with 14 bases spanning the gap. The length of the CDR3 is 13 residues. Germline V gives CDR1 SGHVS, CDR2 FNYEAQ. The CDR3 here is CAGRGLGTGELFF. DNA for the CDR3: TGTGCCGGCCGAGGGTTGGGCACCGGGGAGCTGTTTTTT.

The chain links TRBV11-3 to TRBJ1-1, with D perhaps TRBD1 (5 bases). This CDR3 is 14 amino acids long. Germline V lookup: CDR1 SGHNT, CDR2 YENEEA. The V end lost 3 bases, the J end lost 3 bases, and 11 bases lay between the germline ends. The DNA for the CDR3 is TGTGCCAGCAGCTTGGGGCAGGCTTACACTGAAGCTTTCTTT. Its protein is CASSLGQAYTEAFF.

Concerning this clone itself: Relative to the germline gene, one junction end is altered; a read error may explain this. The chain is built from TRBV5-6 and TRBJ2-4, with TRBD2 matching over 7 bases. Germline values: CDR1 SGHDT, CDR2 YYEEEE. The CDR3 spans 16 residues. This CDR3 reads CASSLRAGRAKNIQYF. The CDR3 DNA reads TGTGCTAGCAGCTTGCGAGCGGGAAGAGCCAAAAACATTCAGTACTTC.

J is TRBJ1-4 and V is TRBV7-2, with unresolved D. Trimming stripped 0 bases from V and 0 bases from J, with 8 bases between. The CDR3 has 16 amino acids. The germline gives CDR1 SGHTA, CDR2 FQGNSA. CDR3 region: CASSLARGSTNEKLFF. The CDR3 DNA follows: TGTGCCAGCAGCTTAGCGCGGGGATCAACTAATGAAAAACTGTTTTTT.

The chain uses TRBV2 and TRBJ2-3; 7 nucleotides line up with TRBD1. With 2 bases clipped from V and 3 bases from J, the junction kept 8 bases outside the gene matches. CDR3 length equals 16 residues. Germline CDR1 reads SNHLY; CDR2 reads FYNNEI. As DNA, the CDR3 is TGTGCCAGCAGTGAACGAGGGGGCGTGGGAACAGATACGCAGTATTTT. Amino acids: CASSERGGVGTDTQYF.

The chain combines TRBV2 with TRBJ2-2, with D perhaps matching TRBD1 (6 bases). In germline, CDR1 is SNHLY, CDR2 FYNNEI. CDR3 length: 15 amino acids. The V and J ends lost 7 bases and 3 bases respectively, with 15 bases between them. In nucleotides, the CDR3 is TGTGCCAGCAACAAAGACAGGCGAGACACCGGGGAGCTGTTTTTT. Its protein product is CASNKDRRDTGELFF.

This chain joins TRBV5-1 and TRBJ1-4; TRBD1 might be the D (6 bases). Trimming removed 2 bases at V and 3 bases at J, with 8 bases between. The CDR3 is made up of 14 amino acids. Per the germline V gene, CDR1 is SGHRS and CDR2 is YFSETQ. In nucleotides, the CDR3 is TGCGCCAGCAGCTTCGAGGGGGCTAATGAAAAACTGTTTTTT. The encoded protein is CASSFEGANEKLFF. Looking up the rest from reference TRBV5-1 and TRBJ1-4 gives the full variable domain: KAGVTQTPRYLIKTRGQQVTLSCSPISGHRSVSWYQQTPGQGLQFLFEYFSETQRNKGNFPGRFSGRQFSNSRSEMNVSTLELGDSALYLCASSFEGANEKLFFGSGTQLSVL.

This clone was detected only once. The CDR3: CASSEPKGTGDTEAFF. The CDR3 nucleotides are TGCGCCAGCAGTGAGCCCAAGGGGACAGGTGACACTGAAGCTTTCTTT. The V call is TRBV10-2, the J call TRBJ1-1; 8 bases map to TRBD1. V was pared by 2 bases and J by 3 bases, with 8 bases of the junction left unmatched. CDR3 length: 16 amino acids. In germline, CDR1 is WSHSY, CDR2 SAAADI.

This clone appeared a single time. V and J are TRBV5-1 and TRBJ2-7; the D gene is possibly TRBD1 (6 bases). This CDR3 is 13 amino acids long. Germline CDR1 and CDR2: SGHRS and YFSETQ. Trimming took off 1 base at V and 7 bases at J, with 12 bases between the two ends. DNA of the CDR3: TGCGCCAGCAGCTTGCGCATCGGGACAGAGCAGTACTTC. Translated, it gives CASSLRIGTEQYF.

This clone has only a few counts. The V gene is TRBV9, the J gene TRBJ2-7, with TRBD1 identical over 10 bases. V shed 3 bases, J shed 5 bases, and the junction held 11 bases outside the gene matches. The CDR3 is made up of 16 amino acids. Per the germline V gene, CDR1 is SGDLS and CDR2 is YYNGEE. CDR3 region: CASSAHPGTGAHEQYF. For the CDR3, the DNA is TGTGCCAGCAGCGCCCATCCCGGGACAGGGGCCCACGAGCAGTACTTC. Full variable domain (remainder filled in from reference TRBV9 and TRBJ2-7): DSGVTQTPKHLITATGQRVTLRCSPRSGDLSVYWYQQSLDQGLQFLIQYYNGEERAKGNILERFSAQQFPDLHSELNLSSLELGDSALYFCASSAHPGTGAHEQYFGPGTRLTVT.

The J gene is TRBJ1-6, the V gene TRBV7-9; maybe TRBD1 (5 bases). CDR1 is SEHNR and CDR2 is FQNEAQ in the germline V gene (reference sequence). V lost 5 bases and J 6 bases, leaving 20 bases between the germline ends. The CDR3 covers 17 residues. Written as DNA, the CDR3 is TGTGCCAGCAGCCCTACCGTGGCAGGGTTTGCTAATTCACCCCTCCACTTT. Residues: CASSPTVAGFANSPLHF.

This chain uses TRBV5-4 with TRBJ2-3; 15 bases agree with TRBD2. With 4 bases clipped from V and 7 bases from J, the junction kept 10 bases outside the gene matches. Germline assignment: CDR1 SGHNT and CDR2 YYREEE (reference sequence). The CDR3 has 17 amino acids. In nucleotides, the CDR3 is TGTGCCAGCAGCCAGGGACTAGCGGGGGGCGTGGGGTATACGCAGTATTTT. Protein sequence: CASSQGLAGGVGYTQYF. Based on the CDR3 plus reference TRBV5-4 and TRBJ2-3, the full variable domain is ETGVTQSPTHLIKTRGQQVTLRCSSQSGHNTVSWYQQALGQGPQFIFQYYREEENGRGNFPPRFSGLQFPNYSSELNVNALELDDSALYLCASSQGLAGGVGYTQYFGPGTRLTVL.

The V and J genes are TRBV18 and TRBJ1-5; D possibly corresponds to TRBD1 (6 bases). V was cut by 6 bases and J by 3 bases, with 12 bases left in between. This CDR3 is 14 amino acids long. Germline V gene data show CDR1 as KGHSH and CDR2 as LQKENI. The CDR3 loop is CASSLDSSNQPQHF. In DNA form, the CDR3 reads TGTGCCAGCTCGCTGGACAGCTCCAATCAGCCCCAGCATTTT.

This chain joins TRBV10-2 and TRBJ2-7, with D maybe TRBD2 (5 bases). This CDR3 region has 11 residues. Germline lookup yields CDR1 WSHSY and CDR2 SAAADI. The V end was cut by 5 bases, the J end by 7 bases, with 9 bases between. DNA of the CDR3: TGCGCCAGCAGTCCAAGCGGTGAGCAGTACTTC. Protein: CASSPSGEQYF.

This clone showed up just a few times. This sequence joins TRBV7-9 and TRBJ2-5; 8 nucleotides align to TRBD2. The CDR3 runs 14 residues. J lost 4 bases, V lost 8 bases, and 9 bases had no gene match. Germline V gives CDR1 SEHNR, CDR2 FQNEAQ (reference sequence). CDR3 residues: CASAGKSGGETQYF. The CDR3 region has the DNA TGTGCCAGCGCTGGAAAAAGCGGGGGAGAGACCCAGTACTTC.

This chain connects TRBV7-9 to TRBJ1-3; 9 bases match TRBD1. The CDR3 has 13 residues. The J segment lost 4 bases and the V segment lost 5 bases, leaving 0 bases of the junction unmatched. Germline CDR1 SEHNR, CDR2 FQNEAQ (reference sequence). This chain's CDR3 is CASSGQGGNTIYF. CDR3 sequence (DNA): TGTGCCAGCAGCGGACAGGGGGGAAACACCATATATTTT.

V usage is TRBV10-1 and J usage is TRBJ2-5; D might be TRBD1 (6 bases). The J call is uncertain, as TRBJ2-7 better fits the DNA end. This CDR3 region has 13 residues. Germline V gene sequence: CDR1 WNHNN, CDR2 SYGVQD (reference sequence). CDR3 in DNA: TGCGCCAGCCACAGGGCCTCCCTCTACGAGCAGTACTTC. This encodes CASHRASLYEQYF.

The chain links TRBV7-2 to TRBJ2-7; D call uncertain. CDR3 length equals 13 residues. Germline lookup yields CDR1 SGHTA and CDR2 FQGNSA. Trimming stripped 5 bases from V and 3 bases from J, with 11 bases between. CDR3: CASSAAGLYEQYV. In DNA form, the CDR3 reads TGTGCCAGCAGCGCCGCTGGGCTCTACGAGCAGTACGTC.

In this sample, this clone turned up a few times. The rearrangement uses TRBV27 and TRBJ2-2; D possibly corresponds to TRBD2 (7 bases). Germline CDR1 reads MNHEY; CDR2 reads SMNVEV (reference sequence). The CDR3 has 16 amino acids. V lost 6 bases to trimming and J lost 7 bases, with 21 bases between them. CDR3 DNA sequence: TGTGCCAGCAGCCCCTTGGAGGGGGGGCGGATCGGGGAGCTGTTTTTT. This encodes CASSPLEGGRIGELFF.

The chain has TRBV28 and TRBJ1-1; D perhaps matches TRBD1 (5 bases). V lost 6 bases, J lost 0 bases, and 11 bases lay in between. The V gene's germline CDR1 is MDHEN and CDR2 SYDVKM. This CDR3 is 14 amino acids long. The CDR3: CASSPGHVNTEAFF. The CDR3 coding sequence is TGTGCCAGCAGCCCAGGACATGTGAACACTGAAGCTTTCTTT.